This T cell receptor (beta chain) came from a study of identical twins. Unique molecular identifiers were present on the cDNA, and a universal primer site came from template switching. TCRdb used MiXCR to reprocess the 5' RACE reads, holding one entry per CDR3 protein. The sample has 200,000 to 250,000 distinct CDR3 sequences, approximately 7% seen once. The V end lost 2 bases, the J end lost 0 bases, and 11 bases lay between the germline ends. The CDR3 is 15 residues long. Germline-derived CDR1 and CDR2 are SGHRS and YFSETQ. This clonotype was seen many times. The antigen remains undetermined. Broader study findings: Out-of-frame alpha sequences common to twins were enriched for low generation probability. In cord blood, abundant beta clonotypes had fewer insertions; memory showed no trend.

The same specimen was also included in a second study, on yellow fever vaccine responses in identical twins. That source reports: Reports say the vaccine T cell response in twins looked partly convergent and partly personalized.

This clonotype was sampled from a woman aged 18-30 years in good health. Sequenced: memory (CD45RO+) T cells sorted from blood. The V call is TRBV5-1, the J call TRBJ1-1, with D possibly TRBD1 on 5 matching bases. As DNA, the CDR3 is TGCGCCAGCAGCTTAAAGGGACTCATGAACACTGAAGCTTTCTTT. The encoded protein is CASSLKGLMNTEAFF.